This TCR beta chain originates from a study of cytomegalovirus exposure and HLA in healthy donors. 60 Vbeta and 13 Jbeta primers were used in PCR. Only in-frame clones appear in the TCRdb table, and some are missing; sequencing was by immunoSEQ multiplex PCR. The repertoire holds 130,000 to 150,000 clones, with around 78% as singletons. Germline CDR1 SQVTM, CDR2 ANQGSEA. Between the trimmed V and J ends, which lost 4 bases and 1 base, there was a span of 10 bases. CDR3 size: 13 residues. This TCR was recovered from a man aged 40-55 years in good health and CMV-seropositive. Input material: PBMCs. This chain joins TRBV29-1 and TRBJ1-1, with TRBD1 as a possible D gene (6 bases). CDR3 loop: CSVGWGPNTEAFF. In DNA, the CDR3 is TGCAGCGTTGGATGGGGGCCGAACACTGAAGCTTTCTTT.